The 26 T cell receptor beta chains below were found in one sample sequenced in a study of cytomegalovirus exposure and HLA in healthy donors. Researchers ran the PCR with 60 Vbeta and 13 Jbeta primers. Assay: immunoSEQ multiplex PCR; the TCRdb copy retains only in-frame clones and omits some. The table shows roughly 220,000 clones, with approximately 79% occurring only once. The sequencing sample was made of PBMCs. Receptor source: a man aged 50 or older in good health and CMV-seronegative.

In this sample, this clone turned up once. In nucleotides, the CDR3 is TGCGCCAGCAGCTTGGTCGGAGGGGGGGGTAACACTGAAGCTTTCTTT. This gives the protein CASSLVGGGGNTEAFF. The rearrangement uses TRBV5-1 and TRBJ1-1; D perhaps matches TRBD1 (6 bases). The germline CDR1 and CDR2 sequences are SGHRS and YFSETQ. This CDR3 has 16 residues. The V end lost 0 bases, the J end lost 2 bases, and 14 bases lay between the germline ends.

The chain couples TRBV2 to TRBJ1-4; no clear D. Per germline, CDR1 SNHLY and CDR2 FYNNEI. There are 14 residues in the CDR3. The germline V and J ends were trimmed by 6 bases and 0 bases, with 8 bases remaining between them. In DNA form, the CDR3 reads TGTGCCAGCAGGCCAGGTACAACTAATGAAAAACTGTTTTTT. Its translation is CASRPGTTNEKLFF. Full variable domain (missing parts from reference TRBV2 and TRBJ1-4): EPEVTQTPSHQVTQMGQEVILRCVPISNHLYFYWYRQILGQKVEFLVSFYNNEISEKSEIFDDQFSVERPDGSNFTLKIRSTKLEDSAMYFCASRPGTTNEKLFFGSGTQLSVL.

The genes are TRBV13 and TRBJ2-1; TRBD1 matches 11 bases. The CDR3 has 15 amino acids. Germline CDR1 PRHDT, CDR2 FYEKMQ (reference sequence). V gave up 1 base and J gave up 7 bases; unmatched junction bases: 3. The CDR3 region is CASSLEGTGGNEQFF. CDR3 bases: TGTGCCAGCAGCTTAGAAGGGACAGGGGGAAATGAGCAGTTCTTC. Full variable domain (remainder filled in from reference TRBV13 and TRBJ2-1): AAGVIQSPRHLIKEKRETATLKCYPIPRHDTVYWYQQGPGQDPQFLISFYEKMQSDKGSIPDRFSAQQFSDYHSELNMSSLELGDSALYFCASSLEGTGGNEQFFGPGTRLTVL.

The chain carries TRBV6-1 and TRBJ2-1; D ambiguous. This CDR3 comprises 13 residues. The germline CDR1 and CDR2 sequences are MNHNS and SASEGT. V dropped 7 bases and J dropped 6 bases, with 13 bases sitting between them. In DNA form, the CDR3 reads TGTGCCAGCACCCTCATGAGTATCAATGAGCAGTTCTTC. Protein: CASTLMSINEQFF.

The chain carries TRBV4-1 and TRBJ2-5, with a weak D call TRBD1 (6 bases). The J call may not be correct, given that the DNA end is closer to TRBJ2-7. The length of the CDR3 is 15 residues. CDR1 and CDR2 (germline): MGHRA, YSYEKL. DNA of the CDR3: TGCGCCAGCAGCCAAGAAGGGGGTAGCGTCGGCGAGCAGTACTTC. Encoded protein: CASSQEGGSVGEQYF.

This CDR3 is CASSLPGGDTDTQYF. The CDR3 DNA reads as TGCGCCAGCAGCCTACCTGGTGGAGACACAGATACGCAGTATTTT. The chain employs TRBV5-1 and TRBJ2-3; D remains ambiguous. The CDR3 length is 15 residues. The V gene's germline CDR1 is SGHRS and CDR2 YFSETQ. Trimming shortened V by 4 bases and J by 2 bases, and 14 bases separated the two germline ends.

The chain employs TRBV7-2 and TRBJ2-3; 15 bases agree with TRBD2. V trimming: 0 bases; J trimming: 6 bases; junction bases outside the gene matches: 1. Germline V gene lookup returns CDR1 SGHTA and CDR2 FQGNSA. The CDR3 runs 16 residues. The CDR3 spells CASSLAGTSGGDTQYF. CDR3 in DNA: TGTGCCAGCAGCTTAGCGGGGACTAGCGGGGGGGATACGCAGTATTTT.

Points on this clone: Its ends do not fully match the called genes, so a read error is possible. CDR3 loop: CASSLLGDEQFF. CDR3 nucleotides: TGTGCTAGCAGTCTACTAGGAGATGAGCAGTTCTTC. The J gene is TRBJ2-1, the V gene TRBV28; a weak D match, TRBD2 (5 bases). CDR3 size: 12 residues. From germline, CDR1 is MDHEN and CDR2 SYDVKM.

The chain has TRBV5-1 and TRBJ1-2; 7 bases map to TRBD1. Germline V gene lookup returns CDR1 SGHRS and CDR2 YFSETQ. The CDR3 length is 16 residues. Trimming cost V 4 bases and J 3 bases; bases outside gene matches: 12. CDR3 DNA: TGCGCCAGCAGCGTCGGGACAGCTACTGGGGACTATGGCTACACCTTC. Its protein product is CASSVGTATGDYGYTF.

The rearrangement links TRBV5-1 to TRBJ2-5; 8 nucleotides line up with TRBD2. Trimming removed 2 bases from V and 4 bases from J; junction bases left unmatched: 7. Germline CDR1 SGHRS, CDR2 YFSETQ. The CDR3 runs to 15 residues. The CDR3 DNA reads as TGCGCCAGCAGCTTCTTCGGGAGGGCGGGAGAGACCCAGTACTTC. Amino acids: CASSFFGRAGETQYF. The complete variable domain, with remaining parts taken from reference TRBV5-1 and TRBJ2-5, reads KAGVTQTPRYLIKTRGQQVTLSCSPISGHRSVSWYQQTPGQGLQFLFEYFSETQRNKGNFPGRFSGRQFSNSRSEMNVSTLELGDSALYLCASSFFGRAGETQYFGPGTRLLVL.

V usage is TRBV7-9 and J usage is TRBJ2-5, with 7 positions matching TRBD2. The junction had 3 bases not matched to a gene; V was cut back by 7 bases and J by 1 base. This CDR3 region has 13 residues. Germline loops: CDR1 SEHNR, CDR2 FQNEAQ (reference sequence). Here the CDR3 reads CASNGGVQETQYF. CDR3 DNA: TGTGCCAGCAATGGGGGGGTCCAAGAGACCCAGTACTTC.

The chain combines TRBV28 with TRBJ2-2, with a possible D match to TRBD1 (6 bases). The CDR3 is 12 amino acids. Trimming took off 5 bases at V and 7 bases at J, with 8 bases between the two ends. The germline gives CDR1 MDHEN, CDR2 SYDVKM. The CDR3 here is CASSPGVGELFF. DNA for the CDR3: TGTGCCAGCAGTCCAGGGGTCGGGGAGCTGTTTTTT.

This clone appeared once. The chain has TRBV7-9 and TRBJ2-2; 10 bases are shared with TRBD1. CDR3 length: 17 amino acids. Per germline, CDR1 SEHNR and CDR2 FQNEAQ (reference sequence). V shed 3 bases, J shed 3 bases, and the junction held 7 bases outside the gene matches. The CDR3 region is CASSLIPGQGDTGELFF. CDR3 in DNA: TGTGCCAGCAGCTTGATTCCCGGACAGGGGGACACCGGGGAGCTGTTTTTT. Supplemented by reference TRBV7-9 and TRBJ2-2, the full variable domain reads DTGVSQNPRHKITKRGQNVTFRCDPISEHNRLYWYRQTLGQGPEFLTYFQNEAQLEKSRLLSDRFSAERPKGSFSTLEIQRTEQGDSAMYLCASSLIPGQGDTGELFFGEGSRLTVL.

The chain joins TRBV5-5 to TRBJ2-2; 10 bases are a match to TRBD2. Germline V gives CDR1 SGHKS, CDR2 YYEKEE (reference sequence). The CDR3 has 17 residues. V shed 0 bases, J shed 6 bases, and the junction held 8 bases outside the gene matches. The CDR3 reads CASSLGLSGRVAGELFF. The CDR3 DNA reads TGTGCCAGCAGCTTGGGTCTCAGCGGGAGGGTGGCCGGGGAGCTGTTTTTT.

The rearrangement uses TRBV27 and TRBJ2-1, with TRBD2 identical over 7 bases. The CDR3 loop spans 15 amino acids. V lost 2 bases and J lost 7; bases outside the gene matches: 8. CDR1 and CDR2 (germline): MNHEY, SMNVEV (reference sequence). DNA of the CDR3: TGTGCCAGCAGTTTAGCGGGAGTTCAATCAAATGAGCAGTTCTTC. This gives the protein CASSLAGVQSNEQFF.

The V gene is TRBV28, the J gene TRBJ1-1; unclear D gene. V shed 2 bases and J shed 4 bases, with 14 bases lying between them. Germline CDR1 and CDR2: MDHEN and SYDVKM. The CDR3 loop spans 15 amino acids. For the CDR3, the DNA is TGTGCCAGCAGTTTAATGGCCCCAGGTTCCACTGAAGCTTTCTTT. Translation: CASSLMAPGSTEAFF.

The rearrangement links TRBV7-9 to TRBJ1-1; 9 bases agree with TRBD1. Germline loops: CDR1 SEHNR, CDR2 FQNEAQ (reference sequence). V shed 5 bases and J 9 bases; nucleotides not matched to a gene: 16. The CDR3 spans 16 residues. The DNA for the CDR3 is TGTGCCAGCAGCCCCACCATCCCGGGACAGGGAATCAAAGCTTTCTTT. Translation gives CASSPTIPGQGIKAFF.

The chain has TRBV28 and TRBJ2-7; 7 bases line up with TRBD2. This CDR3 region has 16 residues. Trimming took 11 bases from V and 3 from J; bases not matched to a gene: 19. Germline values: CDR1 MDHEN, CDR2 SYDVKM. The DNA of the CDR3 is TGTGCCGTCTTAGCAGGCCCCCGGGCTAGCGGCTACGAGCAGTACTTC. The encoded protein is CAVLAGPRASGYEQYF.

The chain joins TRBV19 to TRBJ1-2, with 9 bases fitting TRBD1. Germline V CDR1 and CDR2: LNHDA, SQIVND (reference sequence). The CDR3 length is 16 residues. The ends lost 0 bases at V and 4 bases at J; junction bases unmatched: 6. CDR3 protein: CASSIDQGQGPYGYTF. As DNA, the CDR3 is TGTGCCAGTAGTATAGACCAAGGACAGGGGCCCTATGGCTACACCTTC.

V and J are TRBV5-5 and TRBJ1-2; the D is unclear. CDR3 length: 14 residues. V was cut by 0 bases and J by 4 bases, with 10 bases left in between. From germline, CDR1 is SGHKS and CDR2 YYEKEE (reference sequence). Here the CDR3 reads CASSLDLGGYGYTF. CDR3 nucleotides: TGTGCCAGCAGCTTGGACCTTGGAGGCTATGGCTACACCTTC.

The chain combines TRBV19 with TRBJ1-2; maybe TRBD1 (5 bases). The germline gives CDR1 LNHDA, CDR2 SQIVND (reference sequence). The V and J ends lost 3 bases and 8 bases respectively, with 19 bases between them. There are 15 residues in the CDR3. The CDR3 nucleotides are TGTGCCAGTAGTATCGGGACTCTCAAACGAGAGGGCTACACCTTC. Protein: CASSIGTLKREGYTF.

The DNA of the CDR3 is TGTGCCAGCAGCTTACGAGGACAGGTGGGGCAGCCCCAGCATTTT. Translated, it gives CASSLRGQVGQPQHF. The chain is built from TRBV7-2 and TRBJ1-5, with 7 bases aligning to TRBD1. The CDR3 has 15 residues. Trimming at V came to 2 bases and at J to 7 bases, leaving 8 bases not matched to a gene. Germline-derived CDR1 and CDR2 are SGHTA and FQGNSA.

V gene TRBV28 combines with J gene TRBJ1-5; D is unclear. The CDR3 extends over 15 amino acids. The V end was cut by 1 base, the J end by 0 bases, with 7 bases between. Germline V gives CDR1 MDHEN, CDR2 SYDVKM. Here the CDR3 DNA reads TGTGCCAGCAGTTTATTACTGAATAGCAATCAGCCCCAGCATTTT. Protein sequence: CASSLLLNSNQPQHF.

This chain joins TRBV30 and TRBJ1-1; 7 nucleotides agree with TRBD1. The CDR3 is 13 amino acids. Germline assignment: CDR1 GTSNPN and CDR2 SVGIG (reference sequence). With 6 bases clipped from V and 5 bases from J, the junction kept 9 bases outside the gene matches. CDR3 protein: CACVRQGRTEAFF. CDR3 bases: TGTGCCTGCGTCCGACAGGGCCGGACTGAAGCTTTCTTT.

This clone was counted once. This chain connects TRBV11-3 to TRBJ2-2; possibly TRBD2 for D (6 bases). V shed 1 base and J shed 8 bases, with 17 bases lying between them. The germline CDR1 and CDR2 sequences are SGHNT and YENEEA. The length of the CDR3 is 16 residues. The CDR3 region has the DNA TGTGCCAGCAGCTTAGTAACGGGAGCGCTCTGGGGGGAGCTGTTTTTT. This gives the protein CASSLVTGALWGELFF. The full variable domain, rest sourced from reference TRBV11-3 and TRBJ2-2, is EAGVVQSPRYKIIEKKQPVAFWCNPISGHNTLYWYLQNLGQGPELLIRYENEEAVDDSQLPKDRFSAERLKGVDSTLKIQPAELGDSAVYLCASSLVTGALWGELFFGEGSRLTVL.

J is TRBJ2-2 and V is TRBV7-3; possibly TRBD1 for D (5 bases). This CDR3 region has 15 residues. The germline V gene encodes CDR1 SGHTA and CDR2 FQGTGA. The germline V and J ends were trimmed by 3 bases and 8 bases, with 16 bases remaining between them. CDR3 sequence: CASSFLTQGSGELFF. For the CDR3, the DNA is TGTGCCAGCAGCTTCCTCACCCAGGGTTCGGGGGAGCTGTTTTTT.